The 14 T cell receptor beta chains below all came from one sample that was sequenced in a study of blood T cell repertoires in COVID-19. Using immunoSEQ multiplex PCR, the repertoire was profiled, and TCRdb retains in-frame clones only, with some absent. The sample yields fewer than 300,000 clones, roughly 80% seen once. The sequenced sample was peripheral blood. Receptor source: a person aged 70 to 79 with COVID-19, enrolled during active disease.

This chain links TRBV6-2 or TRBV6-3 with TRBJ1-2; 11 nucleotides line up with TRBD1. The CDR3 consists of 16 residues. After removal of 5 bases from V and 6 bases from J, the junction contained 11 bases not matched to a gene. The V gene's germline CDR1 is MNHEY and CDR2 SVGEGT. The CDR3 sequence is CASSGNGQGANDGYTF. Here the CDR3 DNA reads TGTGCCAGCAGTGGCAACGGACAGGGGGCAAATGATGGCTACACCTTC.

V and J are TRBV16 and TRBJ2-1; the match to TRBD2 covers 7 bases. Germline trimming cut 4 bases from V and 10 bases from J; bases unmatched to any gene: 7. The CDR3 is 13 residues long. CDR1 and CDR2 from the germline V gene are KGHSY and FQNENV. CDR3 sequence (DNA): TGTGCCAGCAGCCGAGGACTAGTTGGGGAGCAGTTCTTC. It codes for CASSRGLVGEQFF.

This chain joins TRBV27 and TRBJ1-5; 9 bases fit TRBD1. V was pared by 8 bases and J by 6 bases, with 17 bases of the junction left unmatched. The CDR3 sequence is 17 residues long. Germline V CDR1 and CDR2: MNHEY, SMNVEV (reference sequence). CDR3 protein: CASGLSSGTGNGQPQHF. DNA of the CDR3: TGTGCCAGCGGGCTGTCCTCCGGGACAGGGAATGGTCAGCCCCAGCATTTT.

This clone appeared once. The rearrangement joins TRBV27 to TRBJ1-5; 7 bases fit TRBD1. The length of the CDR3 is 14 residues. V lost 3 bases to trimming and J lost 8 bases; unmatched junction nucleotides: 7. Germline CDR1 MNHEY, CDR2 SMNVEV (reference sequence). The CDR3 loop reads CASSFRQGIEPQHF. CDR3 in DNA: TGTGCCAGCAGTTTTCGACAGGGTATAGAGCCCCAGCATTTT.

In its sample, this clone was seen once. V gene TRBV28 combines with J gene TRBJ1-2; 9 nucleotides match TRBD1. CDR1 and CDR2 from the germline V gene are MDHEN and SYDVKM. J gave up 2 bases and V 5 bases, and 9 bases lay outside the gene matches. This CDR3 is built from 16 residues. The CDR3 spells CASSASGTGKNYGYTF. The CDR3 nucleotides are TGTGCCAGCAGTGCCTCCGGGACAGGGAAAAACTATGGCTACACCTTC.

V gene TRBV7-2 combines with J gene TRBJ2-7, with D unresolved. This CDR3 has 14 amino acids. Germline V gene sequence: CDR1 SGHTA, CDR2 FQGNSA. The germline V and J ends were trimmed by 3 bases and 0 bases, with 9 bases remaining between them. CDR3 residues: CASSLSASSYEQYF. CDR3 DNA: TGTGCCAGCAGCTTGTCAGCGAGCTCCTACGAGCAGTACTTC. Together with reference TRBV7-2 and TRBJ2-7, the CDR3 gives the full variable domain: GAGVSQSPSNKVTEKGKDVELRCDPISGHTALYWYRQSLGQGLEFLIYFQGNSAPDKSGLPSDRFSAERTGGSVSTLTIQRTQQEDSAVYLCASSLSASSYEQYFGPGTRLTVT.

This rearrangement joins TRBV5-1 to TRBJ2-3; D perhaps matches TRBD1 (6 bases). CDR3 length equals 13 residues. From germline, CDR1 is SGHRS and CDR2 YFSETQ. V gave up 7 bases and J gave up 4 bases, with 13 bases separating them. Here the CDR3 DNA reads TGCGCCAGCTACAGGGATTCATCAGATACGCAGTATTTT. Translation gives CASYRDSSDTQYF. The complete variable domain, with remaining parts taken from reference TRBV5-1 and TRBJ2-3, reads KAGVTQTPRYLIKTRGQQVTLSCSPISGHRSVSWYQQTPGQGLQFLFEYFSETQRNKGNFPGRFSGRQFSNSRSEMNVSTLELGDSALYLCASYRDSSDTQYFGPGTRLTVL.

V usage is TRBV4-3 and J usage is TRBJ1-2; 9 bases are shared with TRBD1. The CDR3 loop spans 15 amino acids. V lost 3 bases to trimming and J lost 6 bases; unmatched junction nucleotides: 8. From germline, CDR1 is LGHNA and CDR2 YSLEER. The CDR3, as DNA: TGCGCCAGCAGCCAGGAAAGCGGACAGGGGAATGGCTACACCTTC. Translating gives CASSQESGQGNGYTF.

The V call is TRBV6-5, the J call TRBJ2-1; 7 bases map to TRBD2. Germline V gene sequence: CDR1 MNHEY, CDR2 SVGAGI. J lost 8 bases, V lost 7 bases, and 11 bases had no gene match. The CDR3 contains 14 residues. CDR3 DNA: TGTGCCAGCAAGAGGACTAGTCCCCTCCATGAGCAGTTCTTC. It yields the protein CASKRTSPLHEQFF.

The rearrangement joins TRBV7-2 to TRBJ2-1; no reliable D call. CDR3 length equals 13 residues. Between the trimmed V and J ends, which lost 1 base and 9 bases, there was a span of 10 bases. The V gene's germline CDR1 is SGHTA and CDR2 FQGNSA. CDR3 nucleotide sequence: TGTGCCAGCAGCTTAGGGCAGGTCGGTGAGCAGTTCTTC. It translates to CASSLGQVGEQFF.

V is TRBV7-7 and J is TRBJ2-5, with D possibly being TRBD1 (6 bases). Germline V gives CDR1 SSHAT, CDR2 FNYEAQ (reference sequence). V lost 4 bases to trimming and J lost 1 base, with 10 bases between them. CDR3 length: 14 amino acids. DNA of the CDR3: TGTGCCAGCAGCTCTAACAGGGTCCAAGAGACCCAGTACTTC. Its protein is CASSSNRVQETQYF.

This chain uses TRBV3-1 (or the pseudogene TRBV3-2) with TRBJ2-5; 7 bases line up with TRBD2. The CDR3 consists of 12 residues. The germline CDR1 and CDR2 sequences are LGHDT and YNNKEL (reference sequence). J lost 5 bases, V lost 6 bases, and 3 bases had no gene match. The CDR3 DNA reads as TGTGCCAGCAGTGAGGGAGGGGAGACCCAGTACTTC. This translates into CASSEGGETQYF.

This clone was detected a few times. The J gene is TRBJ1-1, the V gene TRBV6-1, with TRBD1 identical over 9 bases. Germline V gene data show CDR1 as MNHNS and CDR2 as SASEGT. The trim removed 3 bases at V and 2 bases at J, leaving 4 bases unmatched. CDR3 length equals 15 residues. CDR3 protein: CASSDAGQGNTEAFF. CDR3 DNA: TGTGCCAGCAGTGACGCGGGACAGGGTAACACTGAAGCTTTCTTT.

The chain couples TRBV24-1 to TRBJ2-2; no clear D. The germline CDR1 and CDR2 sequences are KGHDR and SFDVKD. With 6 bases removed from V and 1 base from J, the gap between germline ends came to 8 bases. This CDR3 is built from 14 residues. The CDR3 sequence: CATSSQRNTGELFF. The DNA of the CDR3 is TGTGCCACCAGTTCGCAGCGGAACACCGGGGAGCTGTTTTTT.